The 6 T cell receptor beta chains in this list originate from one sample, sequenced in a study of vaccination and CD4 T cells after COVID-19. Treatment noted: approximately 9-day PBMC culture with coronavirus spike peptide pools or control peptides (ViraFEST assay). Oncomine TCR Beta short-read sequencing was applied to DNA from cultured CD4+ T cells. TCRdb re-analysed the PCR reads in MiXCR, keeping a single row per CDR3 protein. The table lists some 10,000 distinct CDR3 sequences, about two thirds of them singletons. The antigens of these receptors remain unknown. Sequencing used CD4+ T cells from blood, cultured in vitro, obtained before SARS-CoV-2 vaccination. Receptor source: a human donor who had recovered from COVID-19.

The chain has TRBV10-3 and TRBJ2-2; the D gene is possibly TRBD1 (6 bases). Trimming stripped 0 bases from V and 1 base from J, with 9 bases between. Germline V gene lookup returns CDR1 ENHRY and CDR2 SYGVKD. The CDR3 sequence is 16 residues long. As DNA, the CDR3 is TGTGCCATCAGTGAGTCTCCGGGACAGAACACCGGGGAGCTGTTTTTT. Protein sequence: CAISESPGQNTGELFF.

The V gene is TRBV10-3, the J gene TRBJ2-1; D is unresolved. V shed 3 bases and J shed 0 bases, with 9 bases lying between them. The CDR3 consists of 15 residues. Germline V CDR1 and CDR2: ENHRY, SYGVKD. DNA for the CDR3: TGTGCCATCAGTGACGTGAGGAGCTCCTACAATGAGCAGTTCTTC. Translating gives CAISDVRSSYNEQFF.

This chain joins TRBV2 and TRBJ2-5; D is unclear. The length of the CDR3 is 11 residues. In germline, CDR1 is SNHLY, CDR2 FYNNEI. Deletions cut 4 bases from V and 4 bases from J, with 4 bases between. The CDR3 DNA is TGTGCCAGCAGTGTCGGAGAGACCCAGTACTTC. Its translation is CASSVGETQYF.

This clonotype was picked up a small number of times. The chain couples TRBV24-1 to TRBJ1-2; the D gene is possibly TRBD1 (5 bases). This CDR3 has 12 amino acids. The germline V gene encodes CDR1 KGHDR and CDR2 SFDVKD. V lost 9 bases to trimming and J lost 4 bases, with 11 bases between them. The chain's CDR3 is CATSRDPYGYTF. For the CDR3, the DNA is TGTGCCACCTCACGGGACCCCTATGGCTACACCTTC.

The chain is built from TRBV20-1 and TRBJ1-5; no reliable D call. The V gene's germline CDR1 is DFQATT and CDR2 SNEGSKA (reference sequence). The CDR3 has 13 residues. Trimming took 7 bases from V and 4 from J, leaving 14 bases between them. The CDR3 protein is CSGIIGINQPQHF. The CDR3 nucleotides read TGCAGTGGTATCATCGGGATTAATCAGCCCCAGCATTTT.

The sample holds a few counts of this clonotype. This chain connects TRBV20-1 to TRBJ2-1; weak D call: TRBD2 (5 bases). In germline, CDR1 is DFQATT, CDR2 SNEGSKA (reference sequence). This CDR3 spans 17 amino acids. Trimming took off 6 bases at V and 2 bases at J, with 23 bases between the two ends. CDR3 sequence (DNA): TGCAGTGCCGCACCGCAGCGGCCTACTAGGGCCTACAATGAGCAGTTCTTC. It specifies CSAAPQRPTRAYNEQFF.